This paragraph covers one T cell receptor beta chain sequence. This entry belongs to a study of blood T cell repertoires in COVID-19. Study as a whole: T cells, B-cell-depleted T cells, or PBMCs supplied cDNA or gDNA.

Assay used: immunoSEQ multiplex PCR; TCRdb lists only in-frame clones, some missing. The sample consists of approximately 35,000 clones, almost 90% of them appearing once. V shed 7 bases and J 3 bases; nucleotides not matched to a gene: 10. The CDR3 length is 15 residues. Germline CDR1 is SGHRS and CDR2 is YFSETQ. The sequence derives from a human donor in a cohort sampled during active COVID-19. The sequenced sample was peripheral blood. V usage is TRBV5-1 and J usage is TRBJ2-1, with 7 nucleotides matching TRBD2. This CDR3 is CASGEGLGNYNEQFF. CDR3 nucleotides: TGCGCCAGCGGGGAGGGTCTGGGGAACTACAATGAGCAGTTCTTC.